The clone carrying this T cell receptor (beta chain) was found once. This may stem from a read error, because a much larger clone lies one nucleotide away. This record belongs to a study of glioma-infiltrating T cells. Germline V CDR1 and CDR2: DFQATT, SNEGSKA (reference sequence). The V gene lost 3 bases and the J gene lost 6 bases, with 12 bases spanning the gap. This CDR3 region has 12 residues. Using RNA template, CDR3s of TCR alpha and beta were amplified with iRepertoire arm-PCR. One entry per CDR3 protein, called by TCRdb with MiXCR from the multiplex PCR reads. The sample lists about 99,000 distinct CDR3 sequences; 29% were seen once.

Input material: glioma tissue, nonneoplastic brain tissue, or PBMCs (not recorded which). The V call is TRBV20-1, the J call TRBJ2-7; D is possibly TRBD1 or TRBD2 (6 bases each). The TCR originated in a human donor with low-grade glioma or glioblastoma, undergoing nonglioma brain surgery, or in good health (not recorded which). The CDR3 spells CSASGGPCEQYF. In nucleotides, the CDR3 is TGCAGTGCTAGCGGGGGCCCCTGCGAGCAGTACTTC.